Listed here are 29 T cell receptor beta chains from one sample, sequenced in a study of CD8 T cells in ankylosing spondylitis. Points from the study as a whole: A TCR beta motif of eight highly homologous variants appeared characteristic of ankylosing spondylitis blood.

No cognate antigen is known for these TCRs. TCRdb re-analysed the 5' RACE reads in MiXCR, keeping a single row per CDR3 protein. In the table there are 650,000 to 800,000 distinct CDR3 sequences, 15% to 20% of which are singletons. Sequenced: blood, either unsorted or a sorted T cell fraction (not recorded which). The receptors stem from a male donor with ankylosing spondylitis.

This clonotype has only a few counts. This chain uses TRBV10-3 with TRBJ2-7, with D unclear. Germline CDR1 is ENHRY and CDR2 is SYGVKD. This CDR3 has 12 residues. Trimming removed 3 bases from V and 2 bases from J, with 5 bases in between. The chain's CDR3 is CAISDRAYEQYF. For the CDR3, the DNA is TGTGCCATCAGTGATAGGGCCTACGAGCAGTACTTC.

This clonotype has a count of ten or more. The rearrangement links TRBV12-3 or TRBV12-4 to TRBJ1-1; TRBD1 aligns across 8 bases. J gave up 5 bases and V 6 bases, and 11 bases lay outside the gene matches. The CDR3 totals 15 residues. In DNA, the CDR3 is TGTGCCAGCAGGCGACAGGGGCGGTCGGGAACTGAAGCTTTCTTT. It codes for CASRRQGRSGTEAFF.

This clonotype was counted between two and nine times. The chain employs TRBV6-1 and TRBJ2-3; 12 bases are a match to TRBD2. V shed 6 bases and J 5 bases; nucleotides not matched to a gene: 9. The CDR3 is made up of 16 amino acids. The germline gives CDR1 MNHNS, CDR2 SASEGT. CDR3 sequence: CASRSQLAGGRDTQYF. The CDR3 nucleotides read TGTGCCAGCAGGTCCCAGCTAGCGGGGGGGCGAGATACGCAGTATTTT.

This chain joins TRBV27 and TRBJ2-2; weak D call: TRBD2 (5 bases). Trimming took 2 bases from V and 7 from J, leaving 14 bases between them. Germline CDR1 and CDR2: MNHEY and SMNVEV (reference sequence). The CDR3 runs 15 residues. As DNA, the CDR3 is TGTGCCAGCAGTTTAGAGGCGGGCGTCGGCGGGGAGCTGTTTTTT. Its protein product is CASSLEAGVGGELFF.

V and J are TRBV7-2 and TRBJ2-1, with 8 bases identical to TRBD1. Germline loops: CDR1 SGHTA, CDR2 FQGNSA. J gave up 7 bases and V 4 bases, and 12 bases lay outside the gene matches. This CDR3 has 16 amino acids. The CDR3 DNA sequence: TGTGCCAGCAGCTCGTCATTTCAGGGGGCAAAGAATGAGCAGTTCTTC. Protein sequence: CASSSSFQGAKNEQFF.

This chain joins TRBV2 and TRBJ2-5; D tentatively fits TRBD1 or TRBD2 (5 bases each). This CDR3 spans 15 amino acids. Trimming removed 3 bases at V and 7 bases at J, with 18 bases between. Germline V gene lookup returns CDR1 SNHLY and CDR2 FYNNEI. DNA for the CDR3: TGTGCCAGCAGTGACGGTATCCCGGGGACGGGGACCCAGTACTTC. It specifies CASSDGIPGTGTQYF.

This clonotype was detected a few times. This chain's CDR3 is CASSLLAGAGEQYF. CDR3 DNA sequence: TGCGCCAGCAGCCTACTAGCGGGAGCGGGCGAGCAGTACTTC. The J gene is TRBJ2-7, the V gene TRBV4-1; 11 bases map to TRBD2. The CDR3 spans 14 residues. J gave up 6 bases and V 4 bases, and 5 bases lay outside the gene matches. From germline, CDR1 is MGHRA and CDR2 YSYEKL.

CDR3 bases: TGCAGCGCCCAAACATATGACAGGGGGCCGATCCCAGCTTTCTTT. Protein sequence: CSAQTYDRGPIPAFF. The chain combines TRBV29-1 with TRBJ1-1, with 10 bases identical to TRBD1. CDR1 is SQVTM, CDR2 ANQGSEA, per germline. The V and J ends lost 7 bases and 10 bases, in that order; junction bases with no gene match: 18. The CDR3 totals 15 residues.

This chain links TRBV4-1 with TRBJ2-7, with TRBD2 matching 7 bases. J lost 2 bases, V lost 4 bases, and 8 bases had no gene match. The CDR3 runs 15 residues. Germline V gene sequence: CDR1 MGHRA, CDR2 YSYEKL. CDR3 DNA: TGCGCCAGCAGCCCACGGGGAGGGAGAACCTACGAGCAGTACTTC. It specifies CASSPRGGRTYEQYF.

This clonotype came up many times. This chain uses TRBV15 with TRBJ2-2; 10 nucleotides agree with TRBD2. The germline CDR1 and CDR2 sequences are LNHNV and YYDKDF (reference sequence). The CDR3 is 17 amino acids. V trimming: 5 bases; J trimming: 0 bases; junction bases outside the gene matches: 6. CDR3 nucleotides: TGTGCCACCAGCTCTTTGACTAGCGGGTCGAACACCGGGGAGCTGTTTTTT. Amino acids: CATSSLTSGSNTGELFF.

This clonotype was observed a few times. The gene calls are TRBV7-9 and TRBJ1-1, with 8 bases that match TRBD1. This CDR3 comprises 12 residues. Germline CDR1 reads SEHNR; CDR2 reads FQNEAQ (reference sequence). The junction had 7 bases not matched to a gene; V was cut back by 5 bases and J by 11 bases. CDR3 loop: CASSLGQGDAFF. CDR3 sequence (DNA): TGTGCCAGCAGCCTAGGACAGGGCGATGCTTTCTTT.

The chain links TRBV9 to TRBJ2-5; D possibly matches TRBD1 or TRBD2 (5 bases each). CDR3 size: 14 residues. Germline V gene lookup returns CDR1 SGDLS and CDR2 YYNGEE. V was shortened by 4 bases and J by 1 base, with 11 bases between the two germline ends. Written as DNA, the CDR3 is TGTGCCAGCAGCCCCGGGACGATCCAAGAGACCCAGTACTTC. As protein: CASSPGTIQETQYF.

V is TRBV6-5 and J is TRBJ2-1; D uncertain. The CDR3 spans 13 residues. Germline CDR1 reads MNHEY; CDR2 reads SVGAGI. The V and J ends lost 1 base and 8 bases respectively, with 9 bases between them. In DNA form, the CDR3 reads TGTGCCAGCAGTTACTGGCCAGGCGATGAGCAGTTCTTC. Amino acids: CASSYWPGDEQFF.

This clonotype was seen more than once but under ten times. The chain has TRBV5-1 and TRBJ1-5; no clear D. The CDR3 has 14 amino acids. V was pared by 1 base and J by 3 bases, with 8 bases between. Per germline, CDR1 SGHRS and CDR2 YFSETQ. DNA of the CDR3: TGCGCCAGCAGCTTGTCAAGTGACAATCAGCCCCAGCATTTT. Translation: CASSLSSDNQPQHF.

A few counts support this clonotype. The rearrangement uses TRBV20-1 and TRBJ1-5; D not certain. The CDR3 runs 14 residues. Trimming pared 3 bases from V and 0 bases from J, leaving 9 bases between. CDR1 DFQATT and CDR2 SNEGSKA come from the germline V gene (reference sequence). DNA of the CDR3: TGCAGTGCTAGTGAGAGCCATAGCAATCAGCCCCAGCATTTT. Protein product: CSASESHSNQPQHF.

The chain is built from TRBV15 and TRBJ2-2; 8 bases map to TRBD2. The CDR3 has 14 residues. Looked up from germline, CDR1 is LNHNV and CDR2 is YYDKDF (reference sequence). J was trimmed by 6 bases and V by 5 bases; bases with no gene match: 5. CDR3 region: CATSGGLVPGELFF. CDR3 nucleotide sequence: TGTGCCACCAGCGGGGGACTAGTTCCCGGGGAGCTGTTTTTT.

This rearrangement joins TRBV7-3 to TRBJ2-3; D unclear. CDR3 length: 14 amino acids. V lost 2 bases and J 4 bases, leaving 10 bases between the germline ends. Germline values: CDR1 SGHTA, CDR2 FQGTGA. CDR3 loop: CASSLLSSPDTQYF. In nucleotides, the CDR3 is TGTGCCAGCAGCTTACTGAGTTCCCCAGATACGCAGTATTTT. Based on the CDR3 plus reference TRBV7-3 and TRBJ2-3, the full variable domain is GAGVSQTPSNKVTEKGKYVELRCDPISGHTALYWYRQSLGQGPEFLIYFQGTGAADDSGLPNDRFFAVRPEGSVSTLKIQRTERGDSAVYLCASSLLSSPDTQYFGPGTRLTVL.

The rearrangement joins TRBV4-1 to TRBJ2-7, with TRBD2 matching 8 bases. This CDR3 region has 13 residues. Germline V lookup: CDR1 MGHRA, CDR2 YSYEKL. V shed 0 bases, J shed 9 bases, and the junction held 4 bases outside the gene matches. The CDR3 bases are TGCGCCAGCAGCCAAGAAAGCGGGAGAGTGCAGTACTTC. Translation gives CASSQESGRVQYF.

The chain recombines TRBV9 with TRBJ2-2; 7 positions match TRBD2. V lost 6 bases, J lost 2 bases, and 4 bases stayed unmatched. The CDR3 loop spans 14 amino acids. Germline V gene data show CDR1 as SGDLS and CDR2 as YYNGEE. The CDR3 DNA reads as TGTGCCAGCAACGCGGGAGTAAACACCGGGGAGCTGTTTTTT. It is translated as CASNAGVNTGELFF.

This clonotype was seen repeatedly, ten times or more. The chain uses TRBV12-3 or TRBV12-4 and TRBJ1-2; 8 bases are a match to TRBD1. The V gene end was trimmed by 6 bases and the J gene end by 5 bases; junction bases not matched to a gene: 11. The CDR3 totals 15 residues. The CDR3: CASSPPGQVLYGYTF. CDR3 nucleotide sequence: TGTGCCAGCAGCCCCCCGGGACAGGTCCTATATGGCTACACCTTC.

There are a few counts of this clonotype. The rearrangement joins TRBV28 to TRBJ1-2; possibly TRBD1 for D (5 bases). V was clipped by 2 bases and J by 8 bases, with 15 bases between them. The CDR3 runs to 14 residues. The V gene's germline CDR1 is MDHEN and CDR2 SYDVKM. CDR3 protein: CASSLAWDGEGYTF. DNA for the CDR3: TGTGCCAGCAGTTTAGCCTGGGACGGGGAAGGCTACACCTTC.

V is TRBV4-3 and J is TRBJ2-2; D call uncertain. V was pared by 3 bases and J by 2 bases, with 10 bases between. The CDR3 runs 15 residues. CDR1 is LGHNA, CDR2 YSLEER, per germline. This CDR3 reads CASSHGSSNTGELFF. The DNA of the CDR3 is TGCGCCAGCAGCCACGGGTCCAGCAACACCGGGGAGCTGTTTTTT.

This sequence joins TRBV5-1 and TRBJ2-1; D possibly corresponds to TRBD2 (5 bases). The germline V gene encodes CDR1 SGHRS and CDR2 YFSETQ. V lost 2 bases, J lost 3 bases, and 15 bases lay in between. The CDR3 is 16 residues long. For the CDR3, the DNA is TGCGCCAGCAGCTTTTCAAGGACTTCCAGCTACAATGAGCAGTTCTTC. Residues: CASSFSRTSSYNEQFF.

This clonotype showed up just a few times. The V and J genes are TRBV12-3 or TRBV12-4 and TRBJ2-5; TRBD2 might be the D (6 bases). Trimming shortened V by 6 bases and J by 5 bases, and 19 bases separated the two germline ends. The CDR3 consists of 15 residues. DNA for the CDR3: TGTGCCAGCAGCACAAGCGGAGGGGTGGTCGAGACCCAGTACTTC. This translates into CASSTSGGVVETQYF.

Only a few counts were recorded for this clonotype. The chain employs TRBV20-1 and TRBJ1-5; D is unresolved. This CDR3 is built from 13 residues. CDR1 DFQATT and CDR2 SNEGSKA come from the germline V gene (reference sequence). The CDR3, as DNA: TGCGCATACTCTGGCAGAGGCAATCAGCCCCAGCATTTT. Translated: CAYSGRGNQPQHF.

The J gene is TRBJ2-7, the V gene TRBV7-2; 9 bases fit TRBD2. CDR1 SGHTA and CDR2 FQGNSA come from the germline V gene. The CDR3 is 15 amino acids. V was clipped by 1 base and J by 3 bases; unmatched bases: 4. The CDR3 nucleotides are TGTGCCAGCAGCTTAGGCTCGACTAGCGGCTACGAGCAGTACTTC. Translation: CASSLGSTSGYEQYF.

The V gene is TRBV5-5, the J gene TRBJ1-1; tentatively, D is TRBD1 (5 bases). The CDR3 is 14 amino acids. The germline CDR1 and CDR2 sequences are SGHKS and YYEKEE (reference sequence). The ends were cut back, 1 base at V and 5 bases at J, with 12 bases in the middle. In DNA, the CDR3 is TGTGCCAGCAGCTTGCGGGGGGAAGTAACTGAAGCTTTCTTT. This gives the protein CASSLRGEVTEAFF. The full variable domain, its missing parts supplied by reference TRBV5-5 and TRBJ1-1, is DAGVTQSPTHLIKTRGQQVTLRCSPISGHKSVSWYQQVLGQGPQFIFQYYEKEERGRGNFPDRFSARQFPNYSSELNVNALLLGDSALYLCASSLRGEVTEAFFGQGTRLTVV.

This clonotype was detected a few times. DNA for the CDR3: TGTGCCAGCAGCCCCAGGGACCGCTGGGGTAGGCAGTACTTC. Translated, it gives CASSPRDRWGRQYF. The chain joins TRBV27 to TRBJ2-7; D tentatively fits TRBD1 or TRBD2 (5 bases each). V dropped 6 bases and J dropped 9 bases, with 21 bases sitting between them. The CDR3 spans 14 residues. Germline-derived CDR1 and CDR2 are MNHEY and SMNVEV (reference sequence).

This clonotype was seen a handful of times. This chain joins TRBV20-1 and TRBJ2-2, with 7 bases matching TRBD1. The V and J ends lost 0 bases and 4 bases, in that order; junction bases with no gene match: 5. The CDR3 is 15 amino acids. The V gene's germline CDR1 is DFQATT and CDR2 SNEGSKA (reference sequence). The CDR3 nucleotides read TGCAGTGCTAGAGATCTGACAGGGATCACCGGGGAGCTGTTTTTT. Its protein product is CSARDLTGITGELFF.